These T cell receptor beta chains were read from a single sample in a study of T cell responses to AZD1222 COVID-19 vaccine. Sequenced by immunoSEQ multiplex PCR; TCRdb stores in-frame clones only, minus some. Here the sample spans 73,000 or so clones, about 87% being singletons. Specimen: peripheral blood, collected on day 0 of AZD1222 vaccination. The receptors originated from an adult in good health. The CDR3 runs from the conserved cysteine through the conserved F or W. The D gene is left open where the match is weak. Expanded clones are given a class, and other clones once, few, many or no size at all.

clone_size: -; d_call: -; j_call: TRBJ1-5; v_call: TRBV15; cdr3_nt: TGTGCCACCAGCGCAGAGCCACTGTCCAGCAATCAGCCCCAGCATTTT; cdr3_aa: CATSAEPLSSNQPQHF
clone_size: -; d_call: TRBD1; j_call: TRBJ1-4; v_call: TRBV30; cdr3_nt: TGTGCCTGGAGGGGACAGGGGAATGAAAAACTGTTTTTT; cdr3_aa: CAWRGQGNEKLFF
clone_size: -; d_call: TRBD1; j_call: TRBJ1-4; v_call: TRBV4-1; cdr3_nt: TGCGCCAGCAGCCCTGCGGGACAGGGGTATGAAAAACTGTTTTTT; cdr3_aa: CASSPAGQGYEKLFF
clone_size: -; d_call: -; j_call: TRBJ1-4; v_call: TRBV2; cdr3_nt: TGTGCCAGCAGTGAAGCGGACAGCTTCCTTGAAAAACTGTTTTTT; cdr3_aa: CASSEADSFLEKLFF
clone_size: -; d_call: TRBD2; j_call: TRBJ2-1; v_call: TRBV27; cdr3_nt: TGTGCCAGCAGTTTACGGGGGACTAGCGGGTCAAATGAGCAGTTCTTC; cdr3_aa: CASSLRGTSGSNEQFF
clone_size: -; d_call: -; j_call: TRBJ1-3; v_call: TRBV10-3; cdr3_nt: TGTGCCATCAGTGAGTCGGTCGTGCGAGGAAACACCATATATTTT; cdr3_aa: CAISESVVRGNTIYF
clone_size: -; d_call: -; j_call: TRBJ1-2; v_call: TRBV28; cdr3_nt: TGTGCCAGCAGTGCTCCAACAGGATTAGTCATCTATGGCTACACCTTC; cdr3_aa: CASSAPTGLVIYGYTF
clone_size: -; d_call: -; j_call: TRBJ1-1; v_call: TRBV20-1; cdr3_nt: TGCAGTGCGGACCTGAACACTGAAGCTTTCTTT; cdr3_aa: CSADLNTEAFF
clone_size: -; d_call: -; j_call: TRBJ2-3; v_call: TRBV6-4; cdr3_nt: TGTGCCAGCAGTGCAAGGGTCCCAGATACGCAGTATTTT; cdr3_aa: CASSARVPDTQYF
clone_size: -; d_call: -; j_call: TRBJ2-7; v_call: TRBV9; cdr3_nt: TGTGCCAGCAGCGTAGGGGAGACCGAGCAGTACTTC; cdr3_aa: CASSVGETEQYF
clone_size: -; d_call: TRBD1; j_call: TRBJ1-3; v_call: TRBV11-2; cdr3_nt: TGTGCCAGCAGCTTCGCCCTGGGGACAGGGGGCACCGGAAACACCATATATTTT; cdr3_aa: CASSFALGTGGTGNTIYF
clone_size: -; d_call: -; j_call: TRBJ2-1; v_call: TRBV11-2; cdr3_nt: TGTGCCAGCAGCTTAGGCGGGATCAGGCAGTTCTTC; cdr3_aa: CASSLGGIRQFF
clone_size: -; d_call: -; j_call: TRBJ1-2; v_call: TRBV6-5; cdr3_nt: TGTGCCAGCAGTTACACCTCCCGGGGACACGATGGCTACACCTTC; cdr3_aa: CASSYTSRGHDGYTF
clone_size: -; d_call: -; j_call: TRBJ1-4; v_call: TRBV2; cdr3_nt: TGTGCCAGCAGTGCCGGGCAAACTAATGAAAAACTGTTTTTT; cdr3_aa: CASSAGQTNEKLFF
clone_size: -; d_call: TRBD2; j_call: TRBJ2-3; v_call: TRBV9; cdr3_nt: TGTGCCAGCAGCGTAGGAGTAGCGGGGAGGGGAGATACGCAGTATTTT; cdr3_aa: CASSVGVAGRGDTQYF
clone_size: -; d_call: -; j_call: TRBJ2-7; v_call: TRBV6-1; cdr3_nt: TGTGCCAGCAGTGAACAGGGGGGCTCCTACGAGCAGTACTTC; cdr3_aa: CASSEQGGSYEQYF
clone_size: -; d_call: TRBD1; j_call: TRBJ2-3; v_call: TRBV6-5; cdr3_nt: TGTGCCAGCAGACCCGGACAGGGCGCAGATACGCAGTATTTT; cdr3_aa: CASRPGQGADTQYF
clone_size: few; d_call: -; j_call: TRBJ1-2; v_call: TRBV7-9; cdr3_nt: TGTGCCAGCAGAATAGGGTCGGGGAAGTATGGCTACACCTTC; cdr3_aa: CASRIGSGKYGYTF
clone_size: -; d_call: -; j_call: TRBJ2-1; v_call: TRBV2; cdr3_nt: TGTGCCAGCAGTGAAGAGGGCGGAGGGGGCTACAATGAGCAGTTCTTC; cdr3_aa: CASSEEGGGGYNEQFF
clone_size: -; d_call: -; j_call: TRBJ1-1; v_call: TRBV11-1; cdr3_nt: TGTGCCAGCAGCTTAAATACAGGGATCTCAGCTTTCTTT; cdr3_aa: CASSLNTGISAFF
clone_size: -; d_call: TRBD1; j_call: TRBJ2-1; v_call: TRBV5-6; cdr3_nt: TGTCCCAGCCGCCGCGACCGGGACAGGGCCTCCTACAATGAGCAGTTCTTC; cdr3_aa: CPSRRDRDRASYNEQFF
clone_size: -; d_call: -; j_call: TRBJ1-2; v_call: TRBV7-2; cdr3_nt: TGTGCCAGCAGCTTAGACCGGGGCCGTGGTGGCTACACCTTC; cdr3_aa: CASSLDRGRGGYTF
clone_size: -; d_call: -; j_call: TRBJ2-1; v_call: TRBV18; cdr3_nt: TGTGCCAGCTCACCTGCCTCCGGGGCCATCAATGAGCAGTTCTTC; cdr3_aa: CASSPASGAINEQFF
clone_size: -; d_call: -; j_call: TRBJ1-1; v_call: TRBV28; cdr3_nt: TGTGCCAGCAGTTTACGGAACACTGAAGCTTTCTTT; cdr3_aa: CASSLRNTEAFF
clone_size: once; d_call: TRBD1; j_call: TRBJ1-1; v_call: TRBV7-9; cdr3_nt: TGTGCCAGCAGCCGGGACAGGGGCTCCTCCACTGAAGCTTTCTTT; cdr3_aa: CASSRDRGSSTEAFF
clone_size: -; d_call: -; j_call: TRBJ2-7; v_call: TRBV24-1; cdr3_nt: TGTGCCACCAGTGCTACCGGGACTTCATCCTACGAGCAGTACTTC; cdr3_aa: CATSATGTSSYEQYF
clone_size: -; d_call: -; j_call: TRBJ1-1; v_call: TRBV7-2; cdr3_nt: TGTGCCAGCAGAATAGGGACCGGGAACACTGAAGCTTTCTTT; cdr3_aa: CASRIGTGNTEAFF
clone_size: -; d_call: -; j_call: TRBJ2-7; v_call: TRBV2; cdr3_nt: TGTGCCAGCAGGGGAATAGGGGGGGCCTACGAGCAGTACTTC; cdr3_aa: CASRGIGGAYEQYF
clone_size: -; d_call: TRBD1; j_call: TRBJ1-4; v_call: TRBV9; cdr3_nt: TGTGCCAGCAGCGTAGCAGGGGGCGCGGGTGAAAAACTGTTTTTT; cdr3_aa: CASSVAGGAGEKLFF
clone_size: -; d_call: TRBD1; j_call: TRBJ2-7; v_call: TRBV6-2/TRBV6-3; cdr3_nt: TGTGCCAGCAGTTATTACCCCAGGAGGCAGGGGGATTCCTACGAGCAGTACTTC; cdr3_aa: CASSYYPRRQGDSYEQYF
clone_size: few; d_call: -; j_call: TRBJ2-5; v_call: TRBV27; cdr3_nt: TGTGCCAGCAGCCCTCGCTGGGATCAAGAGACCCAGTACTTC; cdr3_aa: CASSPRWDQETQYF
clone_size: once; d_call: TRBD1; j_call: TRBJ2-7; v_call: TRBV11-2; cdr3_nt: TGTGCCAGCAGCTTAGTACCCAGGGGGCAGGGCGAGCAGTACTTC; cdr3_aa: CASSLVPRGQGEQYF
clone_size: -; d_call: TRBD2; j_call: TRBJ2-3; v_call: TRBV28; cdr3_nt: TGTGCCAGCAGTCCCCGGACTAGCGGGAGGAGGGGTACAGATACGCAGTATTTT; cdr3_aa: CASSPRTSGRRGTDTQYF
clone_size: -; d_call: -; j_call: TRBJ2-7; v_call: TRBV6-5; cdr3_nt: TGTGCCAGCAGCCGTACCGAGTACCTATCCTACGAGCAGTACTTC; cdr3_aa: CASSRTEYLSYEQYF
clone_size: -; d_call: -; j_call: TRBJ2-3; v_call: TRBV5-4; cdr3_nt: TGTGCCAGCAGCTTGGGGCCCTACCGGAGTACAGATACGCAGTATTTT; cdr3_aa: CASSLGPYRSTDTQYF
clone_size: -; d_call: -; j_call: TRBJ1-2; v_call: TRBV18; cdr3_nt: TGTGCCAGCTCTTCACAGGGAGCGGATGGCTACACCTTC; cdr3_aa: CASSSQGADGYTF
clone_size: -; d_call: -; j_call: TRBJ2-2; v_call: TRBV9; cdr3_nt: TGTGCCAGCAGCGTAGCATACACCGGGGAGCTGTTTTTT; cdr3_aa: CASSVAYTGELFF
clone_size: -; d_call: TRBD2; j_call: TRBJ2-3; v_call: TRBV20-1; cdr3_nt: TGCAGTGCTAGTTCCCGGCTAGCGGGAGAGGGGCAGTATTTT; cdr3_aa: CSASSRLAGEGQYF
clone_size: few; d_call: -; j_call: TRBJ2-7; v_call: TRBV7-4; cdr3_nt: TGTGCCAGCAGCGGTTGCACTAGCAGGAACTTC; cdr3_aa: CASSGCTSRNF
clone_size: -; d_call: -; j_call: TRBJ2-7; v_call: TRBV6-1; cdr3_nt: TGTGCCAGCAGTGAATGGGCACGGGGTTCCTCCTACGAGCAGTACTTC; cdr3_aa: CASSEWARGSSYEQYF
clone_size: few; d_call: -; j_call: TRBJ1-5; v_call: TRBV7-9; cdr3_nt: TGTGCCAGCAGCTTAGAAGGTGGTAATCAGCCCCAGCATTTT; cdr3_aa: CASSLEGGNQPQHF
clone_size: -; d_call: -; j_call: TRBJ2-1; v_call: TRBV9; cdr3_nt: TGTGCCAGCAGCCCAGGCGATGGGGCCGATGAGCAGTTCTTC; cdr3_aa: CASSPGDGADEQFF
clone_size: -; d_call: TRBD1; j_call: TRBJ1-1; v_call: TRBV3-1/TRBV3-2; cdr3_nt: TGTGCCAGCAGCCAAGAAAGGGGGACAGGGAAGGCCCGGGTAGCTTTCTTT; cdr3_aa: CASSQERGTGKARVAFF
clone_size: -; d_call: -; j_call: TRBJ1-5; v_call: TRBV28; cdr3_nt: TGTGCCAGCAGTTTCAGGTATAGCAATCAGCCCCAGCATTTT; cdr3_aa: CASSFRYSNQPQHF
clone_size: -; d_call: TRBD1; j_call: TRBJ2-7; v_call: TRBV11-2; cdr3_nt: TGTGCCAGCAGCCCGGACAGGTTTGCCTACGAGCAGTACTTC; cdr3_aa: CASSPDRFAYEQYF
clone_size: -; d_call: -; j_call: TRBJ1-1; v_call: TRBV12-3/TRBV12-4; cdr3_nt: TGTGCCAGCAGTTTAGGCACTGAAGCTTTCTTT; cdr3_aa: CASSLGTEAFF
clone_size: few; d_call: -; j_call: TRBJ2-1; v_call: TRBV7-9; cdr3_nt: TGTGCCAGCAGCTTAGTCGGGAGCTCCAATGAGCAGTTCTTC; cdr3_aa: CASSLVGSSNEQFF
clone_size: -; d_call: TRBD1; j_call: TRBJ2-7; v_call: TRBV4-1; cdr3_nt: TGCGCCAGCAGCCAGACGGGACAGGCTACCTACGAGCAGTACTTC; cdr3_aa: CASSQTGQATYEQYF
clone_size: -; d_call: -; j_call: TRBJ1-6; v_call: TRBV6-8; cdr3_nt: TGTGCCAGGACCTCGAATTTCGGGGATAATTCACCCCTCCACTTT; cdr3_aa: CARTSNFGDNSPLHF
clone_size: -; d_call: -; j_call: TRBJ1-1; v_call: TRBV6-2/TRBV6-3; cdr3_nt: TGTGCCAGCAGTTATGGTCGGAATAGAATGAACACTGAAGCTTTCTTT; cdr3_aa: CASSYGRNRMNTEAFF
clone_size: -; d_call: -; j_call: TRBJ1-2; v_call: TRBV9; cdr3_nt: TGTGCCAGCAGCGTAGGCACAGGGAACTATGGCTACACCTTC; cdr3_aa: CASSVGTGNYGYTF
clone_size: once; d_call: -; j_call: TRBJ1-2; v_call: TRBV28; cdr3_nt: TGTGCCAGCACCCTAGGTCGGGGCTACACCTTC; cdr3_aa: CASTLGRGYTF
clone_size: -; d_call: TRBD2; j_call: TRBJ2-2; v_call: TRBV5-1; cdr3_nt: TGCGCCAGCGAAGGACTAGCGGGAGGCACCGGGGAGCTGTTTTTT; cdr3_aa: CASEGLAGGTGELFF
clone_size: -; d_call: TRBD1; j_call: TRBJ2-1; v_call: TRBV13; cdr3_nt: TGTGCCAGCAGCGCCGGGACAGGGGCCGAGTACAATGAGCAGTTCTTC; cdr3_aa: CASSAGTGAEYNEQFF